These T cell receptor beta chains were read from a single sample in a study of identical twins. TCRdb analysed the 5' RACE reads with MiXCR anew, one entry per CDR3 protein. The sample lists some 500,000 distinct CDR3 sequences; approximately 15% were seen once. The data were also submitted as part of a second study, on yellow fever vaccine responses in identical twins.

The specimen was CD4+ T cells sorted from blood. The receptors stem from a young woman in good health. Each CDR3 is given with its conserved first and last residue. Clone size is not always given. Where it is, it says once, few, many or a class for expanded clones.

clone size	V gene	J gene	CDR3 length	CDR3 protein
NA	TRBV12-3/TRBV12-4	TRBJ2-7	15	CASSLAPQDPYEQYF
NA	TRBV12-3/TRBV12-4	TRBJ1-5	15	CASSTGTGGNQPQHF
NA	TRBV28	TRBJ2-2	17	CASSLISGGTSTGELFF
few	TRBV28	TRBJ2-1	15	CASRTLAGGSNEQFF
NA	TRBV11-2	TRBJ2-3	17	CASSFDHAGQVRTTQYF
NA	TRBV5-1	TRBJ2-5	14	CASQQLAGQETQYF
NA	TRBV6-2/TRBV6-3	TRBJ1-5	13	CASTLSSNQPQHF
few	TRBV4-3	TRBJ2-2	13	CASSQAWAGELFF
few	TRBV5-1	TRBJ2-6	17	CASSLDGIRSEANVLTF
NA	TRBV5-1	TRBJ2-1	17	CASRMGGAGTNYNEQFF
few	TRBV30	TRBJ2-7	13	CAWTGPSSYEQYF
NA	TRBV9	TRBJ2-7	18	CASSVGPLRAGRSYEQYF
NA	TRBV7-9	TRBJ2-7	15	CASSPPGLSPYEQYF
few	TRBV6-6	TRBJ1-5	13	CASSYSTGQPQHF
NA	TRBV7-2	TRBJ2-5	14	CASSLVYGKETQYF
few	TRBV25-1	TRBJ2-2	15	CASSVTEMGAGELFF
NA	TRBV4-1	TRBJ2-1	19	CASSHRSGVGLAGGNEQFF
NA	TRBV6-2/TRBV6-3	TRBJ2-7	12	CASSYVPTPEYF
few	TRBV12-3/TRBV12-4	TRBJ2-7	16	CASSFIPPGGEYEQYF
few	TRBV28	TRBJ2-5	12	CASSFFAETQYF
NA	TRBV29-1	TRBJ2-5	13	CSVEKGAAETQYF
few	TRBV9	TRBJ2-1	17	CASSGGIAGESYNEQFF
NA	TRBV6-2/TRBV6-3	TRBJ2-1	16	CASLGLLAGGYNEQFF
many	TRBV20-1	TRBJ1-5	13	CSATRREGQPQHF
many	TRBV12-3/TRBV12-4	TRBJ1-1	16	CASSFLGDIRNTEAFF
many	TRBV5-1	TRBJ1-1	14	CASSTGQANTEAFF
NA	TRBV27	TRBJ2-7	13	CASSRPGNREQYF
many	TRBV5-1	TRBJ2-7	15	CASSLRQYSPYEQYF
NA	TRBV24-1	TRBJ2-1	16	CATSDALSGGAGEQFF
few	TRBV6-5	TRBJ2-3	11	CASRESGTQYF
NA	TRBV6-2/TRBV6-3	TRBJ2-7	15	CASSPRQGAIDEQYF
few	TRBV12-3/TRBV12-4	TRBJ2-7	13	CASSFPSFHEQYF
NA	TRBV20-1	TRBJ2-3	14	CSARTSGRMDTQYF
NA	TRBV6-2/TRBV6-3	TRBJ2-5	15	CASRNLGQGQETQYF
NA	TRBV4-3	TRBJ1-5	15	CASSQGRGYNQPQHF
few	TRBV7-9	TRBJ2-7	16	CASSLLRRSGSYEQYF
few	TRBV20-1	TRBJ1-1	15	CSARDLTGFLGEAFF
many	TRBV25-1	TRBJ2-1	17	CASSEARGLAAGYEQFF
few	TRBV28	TRBJ2-5	15	CASSPLGLALETQYF
NA	TRBV7-9	TRBJ2-3	15	CASSRPTTNTDTQYF
NA	TRBV3-1	TRBJ2-2	17	CASSPPSLAGRTGELFF
NA	TRBV15	TRBJ2-1	15	CATSRDASTYNEQFF
NA	TRBV3-1	TRBJ1-1	13	CASSSFPLTEAFF
few	TRBV4-3	TRBJ2-2	16	CASSQRMGSNTGELFF
few	TRBV19	TRBJ2-1	15	CASSIVAASYNEQFF
NA	TRBV29-1	TRBJ2-3	15	CSVVRARGGTDTQYF
NA	TRBV12-3/TRBV12-4	TRBJ2-5	14	CASSGGLRGETQYF
NA	TRBV2	TRBJ1-2	17	CASSDGWGPHSNYGYTF
NA	TRBV7-2	TRBJ2-1	14	CASSLDHASGEQFF
many	TRBV7-2	TRBJ2-1	13	CASSLQLAGHQFF
few	TRBV12-3/TRBV12-4	TRBJ2-5	17	CASSPRGLAGKQETQYF
few	TRBV11-2	TRBJ2-7	15	CASSSGTGLYYEQYF
few	TRBV5-1	TRBJ2-2	16	CASSRGLAGVTGELFF
NA	TRBV5-5	TRBJ2-2	17	CASSSNRPKTVSGELFF
many	TRBV12-3/TRBV12-4	TRBJ2-1	15	CASSSTSGGASEQFF
NA	TRBV24-1	TRBJ2-1	16	CATSDRTSGGKNEQFF
few	TRBV9	TRBJ1-6	14	CASSPRQGNSPLHF
NA	TRBV18	TRBJ1-1	14	CASHPLGRSTEAFF